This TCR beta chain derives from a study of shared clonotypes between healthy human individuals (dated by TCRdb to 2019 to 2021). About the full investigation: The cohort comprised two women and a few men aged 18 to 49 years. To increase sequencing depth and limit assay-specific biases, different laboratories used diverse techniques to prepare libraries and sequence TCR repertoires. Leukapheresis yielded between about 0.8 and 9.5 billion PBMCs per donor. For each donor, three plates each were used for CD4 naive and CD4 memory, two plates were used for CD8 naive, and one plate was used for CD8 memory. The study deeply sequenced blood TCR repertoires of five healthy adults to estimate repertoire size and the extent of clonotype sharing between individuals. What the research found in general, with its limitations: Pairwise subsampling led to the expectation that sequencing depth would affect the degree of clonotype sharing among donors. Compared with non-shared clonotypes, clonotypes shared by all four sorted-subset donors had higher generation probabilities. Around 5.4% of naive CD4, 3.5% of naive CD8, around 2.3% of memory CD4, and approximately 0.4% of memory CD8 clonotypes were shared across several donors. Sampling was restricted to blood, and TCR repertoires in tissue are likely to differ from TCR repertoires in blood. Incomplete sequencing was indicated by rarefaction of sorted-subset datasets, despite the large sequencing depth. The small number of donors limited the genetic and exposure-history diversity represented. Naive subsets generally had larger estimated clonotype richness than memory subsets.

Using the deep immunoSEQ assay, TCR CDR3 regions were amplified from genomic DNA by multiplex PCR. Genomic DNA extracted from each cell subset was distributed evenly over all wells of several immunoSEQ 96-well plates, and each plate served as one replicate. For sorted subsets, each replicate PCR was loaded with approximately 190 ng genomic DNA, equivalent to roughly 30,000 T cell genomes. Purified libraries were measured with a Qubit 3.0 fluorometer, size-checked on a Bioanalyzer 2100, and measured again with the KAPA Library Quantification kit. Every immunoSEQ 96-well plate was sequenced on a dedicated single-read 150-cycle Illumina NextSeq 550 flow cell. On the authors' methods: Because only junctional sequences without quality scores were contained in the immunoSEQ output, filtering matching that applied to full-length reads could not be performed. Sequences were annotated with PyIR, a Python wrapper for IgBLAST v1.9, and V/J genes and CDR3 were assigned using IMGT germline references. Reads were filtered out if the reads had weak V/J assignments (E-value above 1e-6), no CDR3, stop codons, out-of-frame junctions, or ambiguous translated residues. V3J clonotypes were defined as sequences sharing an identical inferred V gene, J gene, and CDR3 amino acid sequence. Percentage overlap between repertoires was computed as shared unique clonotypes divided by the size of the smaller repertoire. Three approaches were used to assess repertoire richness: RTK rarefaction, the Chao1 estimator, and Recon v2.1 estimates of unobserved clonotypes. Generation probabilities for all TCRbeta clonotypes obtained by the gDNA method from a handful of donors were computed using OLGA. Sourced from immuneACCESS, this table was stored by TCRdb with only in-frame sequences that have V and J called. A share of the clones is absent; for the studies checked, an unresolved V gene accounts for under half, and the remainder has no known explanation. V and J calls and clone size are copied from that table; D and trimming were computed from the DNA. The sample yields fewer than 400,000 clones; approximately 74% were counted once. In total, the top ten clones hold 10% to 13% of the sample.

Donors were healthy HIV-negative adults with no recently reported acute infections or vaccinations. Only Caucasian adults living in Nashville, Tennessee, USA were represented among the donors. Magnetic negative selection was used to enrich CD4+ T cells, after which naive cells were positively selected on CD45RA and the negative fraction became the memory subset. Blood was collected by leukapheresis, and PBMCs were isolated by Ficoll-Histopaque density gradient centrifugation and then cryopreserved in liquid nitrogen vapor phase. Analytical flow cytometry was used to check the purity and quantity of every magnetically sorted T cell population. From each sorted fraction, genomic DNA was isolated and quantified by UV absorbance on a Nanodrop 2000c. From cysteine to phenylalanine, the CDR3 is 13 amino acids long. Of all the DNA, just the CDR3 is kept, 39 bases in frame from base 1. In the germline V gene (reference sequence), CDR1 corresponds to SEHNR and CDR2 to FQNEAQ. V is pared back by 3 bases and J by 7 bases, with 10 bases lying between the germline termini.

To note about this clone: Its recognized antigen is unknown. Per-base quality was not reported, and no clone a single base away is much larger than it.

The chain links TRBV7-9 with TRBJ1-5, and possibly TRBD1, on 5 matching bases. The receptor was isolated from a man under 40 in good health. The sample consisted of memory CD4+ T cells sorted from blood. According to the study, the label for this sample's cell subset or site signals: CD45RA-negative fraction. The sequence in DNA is TGTGCCAGCAGCTTGGGGGGGATGCAGCCCCAGCATTTT. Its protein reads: CASSLGGMQPQHF.